A single TCR beta chain is shown here with its context. Its antigen is unidentified. TCR sequencing used cDNA made by reverse transcription of extracted RNA. Clones were read by immunoSEQ multiplex PCR, and TCRdb kept only the in-frame ones, dropping some. Among over 50,000 clones listed, about 45% were seen once. These data originate in a study of CD8+ T cells in alopecia areata. For the study at large: Treated patients swallowed 5 to 10 mg of oral tofacitinib twice daily.

The CDR3 runs to 14 residues. The germline V gene has CDR1 SGHRS and CDR2 YFSETQ. Deletions cut 3 bases from V and 3 bases from J, with 13 bases between. Lesional scalp punch biopsies and peripheral blood came from alopecia areata patients. Study results and caveats: Higher clonality was seen in lesional scalp than in normal scalp, especially in alopecia totalis/universalis. Among patients, TCR sharing was less clear than in mice, a difference possibly due in part to HLA diversity in the patient population.

V gene TRBV5-1 combines with J gene TRBJ2-7, with D hard to call. Sequences were derived from CD8+ T cells sorted from blood, sampled at week 0. This clonotype was sampled from a human donor with alopecia areata. CDR3 amino acids: CASSSNRQVYEQYF. The CDR3 DNA is TGCGCCAGCAGCTCGAACAGACAAGTCTACGAGCAGTACTTC.